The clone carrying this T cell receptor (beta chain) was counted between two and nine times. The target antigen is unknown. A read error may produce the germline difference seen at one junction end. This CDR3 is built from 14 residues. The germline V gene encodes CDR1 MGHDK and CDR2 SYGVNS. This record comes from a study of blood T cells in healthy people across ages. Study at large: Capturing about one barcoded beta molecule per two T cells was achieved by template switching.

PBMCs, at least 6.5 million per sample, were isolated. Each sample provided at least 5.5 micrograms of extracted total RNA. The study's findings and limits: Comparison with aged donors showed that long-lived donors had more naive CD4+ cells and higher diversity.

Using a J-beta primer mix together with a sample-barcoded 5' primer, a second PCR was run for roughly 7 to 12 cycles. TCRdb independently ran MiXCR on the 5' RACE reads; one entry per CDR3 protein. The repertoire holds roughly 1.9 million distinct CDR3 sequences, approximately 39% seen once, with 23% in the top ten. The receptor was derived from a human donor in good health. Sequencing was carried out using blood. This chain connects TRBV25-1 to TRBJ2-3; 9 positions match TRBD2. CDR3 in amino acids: CASRSSGDTDAQYF. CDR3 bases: TGTGCCAGCAGGTCTAGCGGGGACACAGATGCGCAGTATTTT.